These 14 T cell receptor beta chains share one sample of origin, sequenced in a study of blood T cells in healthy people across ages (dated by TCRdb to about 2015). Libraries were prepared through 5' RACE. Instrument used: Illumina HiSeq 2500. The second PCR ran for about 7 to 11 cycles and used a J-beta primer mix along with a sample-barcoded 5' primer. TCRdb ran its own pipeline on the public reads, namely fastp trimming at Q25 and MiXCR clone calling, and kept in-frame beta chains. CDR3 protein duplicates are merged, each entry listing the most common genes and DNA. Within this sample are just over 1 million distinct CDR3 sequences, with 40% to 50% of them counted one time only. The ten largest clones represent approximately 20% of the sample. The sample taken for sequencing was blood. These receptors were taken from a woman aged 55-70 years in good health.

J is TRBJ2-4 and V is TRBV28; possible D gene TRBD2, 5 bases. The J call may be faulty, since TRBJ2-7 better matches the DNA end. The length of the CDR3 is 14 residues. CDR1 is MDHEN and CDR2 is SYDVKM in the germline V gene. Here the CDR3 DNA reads TGTGCCAGCAGTTTTGGTGGGAGTGCCTACGAGCAGTACTTC. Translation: CASSFGGSAYEQYF.

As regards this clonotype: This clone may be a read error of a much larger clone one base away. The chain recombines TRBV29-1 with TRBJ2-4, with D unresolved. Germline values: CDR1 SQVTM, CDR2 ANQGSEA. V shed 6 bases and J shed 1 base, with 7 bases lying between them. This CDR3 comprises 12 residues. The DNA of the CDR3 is TGCAGCGTCCTCCTTGCCAAAAACATTCAGTACTTC. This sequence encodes CSVLLAKNIQYF.

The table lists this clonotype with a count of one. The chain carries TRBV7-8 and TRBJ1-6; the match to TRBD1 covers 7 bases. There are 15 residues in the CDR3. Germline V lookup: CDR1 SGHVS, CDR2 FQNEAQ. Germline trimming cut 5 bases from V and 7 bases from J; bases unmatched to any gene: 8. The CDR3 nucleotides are TGTGCCAGCAGCCAACAGGGGATTCGGAATTCACCCCTCCACTTT. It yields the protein CASSQQGIRNSPLHF.

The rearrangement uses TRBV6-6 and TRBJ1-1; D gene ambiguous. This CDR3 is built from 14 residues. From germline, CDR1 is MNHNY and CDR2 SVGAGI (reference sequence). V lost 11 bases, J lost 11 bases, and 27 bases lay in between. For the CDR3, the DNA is TGTGCCTCCAACGACCGAGGGCTCCTTAACTGGGCTTTCTTT. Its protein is CASNDRGLLNWAFF.

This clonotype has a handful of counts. DNA for the CDR3: TGTGCCAGCAGTCTTCCTACTCCCGGGACAGGGGGCCACGAGCAGTACTTC. This encodes CASSLPTPGTGGHEQYF. The chain joins TRBV28 to TRBJ2-4; TRBD1 matches at 12 bases. The DNA end is more similar to TRBJ2-7, so the J call may be wrong. Germline values: CDR1 MDHEN, CDR2 SYDVKM. The CDR3 is made up of 17 amino acids.

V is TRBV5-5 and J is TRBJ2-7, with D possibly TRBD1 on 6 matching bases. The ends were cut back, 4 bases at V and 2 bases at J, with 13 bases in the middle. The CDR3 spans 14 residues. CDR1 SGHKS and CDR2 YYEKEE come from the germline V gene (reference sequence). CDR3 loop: CASSVQGWPYEQYF. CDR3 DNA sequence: TGTGCCAGCAGCGTACAGGGTTGGCCCTACGAGCAGTACTTC.

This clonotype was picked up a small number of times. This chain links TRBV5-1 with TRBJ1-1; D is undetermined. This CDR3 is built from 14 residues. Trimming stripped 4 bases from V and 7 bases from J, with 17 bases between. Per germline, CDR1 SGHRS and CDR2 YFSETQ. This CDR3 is CASSVKDGLFEAFF. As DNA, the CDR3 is TGCGCCAGCAGCGTGAAGGACGGATTATTTGAAGCTTTCTTT. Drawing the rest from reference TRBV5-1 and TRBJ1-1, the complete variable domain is KAGVTQTPRYLIKTRGQQVTLSCSPISGHRSVSWYQQTPGQGLQFLFEYFSETQRNKGNFPGRFSGRQFSNSRSEMNVSTLELGDSALYLCASSVKDGLFEAFFGQGTRLTVV.

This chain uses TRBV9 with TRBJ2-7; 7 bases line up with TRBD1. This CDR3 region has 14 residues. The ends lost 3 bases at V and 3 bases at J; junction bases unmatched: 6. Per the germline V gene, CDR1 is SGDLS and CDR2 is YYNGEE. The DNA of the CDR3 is TGTGCCAGCAGCGCCGGACAGGCTGGCTACGAGCAGTACTTC. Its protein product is CASSAGQAGYEQYF.

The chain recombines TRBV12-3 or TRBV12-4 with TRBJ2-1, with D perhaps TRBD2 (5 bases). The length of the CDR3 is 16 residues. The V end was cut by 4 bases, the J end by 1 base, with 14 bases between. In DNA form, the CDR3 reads TGTGCCAGCAGTTCCAGCCGGACTGCGTCCTACAATGAGCAGTTCTTC. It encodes CASSSSRTASYNEQFF.

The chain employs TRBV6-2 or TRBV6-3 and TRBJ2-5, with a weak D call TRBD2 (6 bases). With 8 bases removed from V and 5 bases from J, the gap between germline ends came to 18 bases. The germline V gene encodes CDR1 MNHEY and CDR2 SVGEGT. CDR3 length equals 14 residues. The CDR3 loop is CASAKPGLRETQYF. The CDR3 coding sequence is TGTGCCAGCGCAAAGCCGGGACTCCGGGAGACCCAGTACTTC.

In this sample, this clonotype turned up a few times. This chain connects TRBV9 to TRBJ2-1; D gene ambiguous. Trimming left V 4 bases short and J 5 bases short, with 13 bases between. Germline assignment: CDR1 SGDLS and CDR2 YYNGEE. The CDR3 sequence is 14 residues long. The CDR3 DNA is TGTGCCAGCAGCCCCCTGGCAAGAGACAATGAGCAGTTCTTC. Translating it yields CASSPLARDNEQFF.

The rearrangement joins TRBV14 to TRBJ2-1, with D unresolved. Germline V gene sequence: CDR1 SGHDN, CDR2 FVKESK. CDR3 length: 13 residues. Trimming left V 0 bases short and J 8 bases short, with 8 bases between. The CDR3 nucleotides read TGTGCCAGCAGCCAAGATTTGGGCTATGAGCAGTTCTTC. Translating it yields CASSQDLGYEQFF. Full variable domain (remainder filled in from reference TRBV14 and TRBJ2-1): EAGVTQFPSHSVIEKGQTVTLRCDPISGHDNLYWYRRVMGKEIKFLLHFVKESKQDESGMPNNRFLAERTGGTYSTLKVQPAELEDSGVYFCASSQDLGYEQFFGPGTRLTVL.

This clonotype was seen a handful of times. The CDR3 coding sequence is TGTGCCAGCAGCTTAGCGAGCGGGCCCGGGAAGCAGTACTTC. It translates to CASSLASGPGKQYF. V gene TRBV7-2 combines with J gene TRBJ2-7, with D maybe TRBD2 (6 bases). From germline, CDR1 is SGHTA and CDR2 FQGNSA. With 0 bases removed from V and 8 bases from J, the gap between germline ends came to 14 bases. CDR3 length: 14 residues.

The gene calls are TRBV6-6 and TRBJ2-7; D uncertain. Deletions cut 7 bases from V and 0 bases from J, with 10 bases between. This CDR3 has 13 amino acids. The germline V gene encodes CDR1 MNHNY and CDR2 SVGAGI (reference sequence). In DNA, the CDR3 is TGTGCCAGCAATGGAAGGAACTCCTACGAGCAGTACTTC. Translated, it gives CASNGRNSYEQYF.